One and the same sample provided the 21 T cell receptor beta chains below, sequenced in a study of identical twins (TCRdb year 2016). The library was prepared using 5' RACE. Sequencer: Illumina HiSeq 2000. Using fastp trimming at Q25 and MiXCR clonotype assembly, TCRdb reanalyzed the public sequencing data and kept in-frame beta chains. A single entry per CDR3 protein holds the most common genes and DNA from its merged rows. The sample includes around 500,000 distinct CDR3 sequences, with 13% to 15% observed a single time. The ten largest clones take up more than 0.5% of the sample. These data were likewise used in another study, on yellow fever vaccine responses in identical twins.

Sample: CD4+ T cells sorted from blood. These receptors came from a woman younger than 35 in good health.

This clonotype was seen more than once but under ten times. This sequence joins TRBV19 and TRBJ2-7, with TRBD1 matching 8 bases. CDR1 is LNHDA and CDR2 is SQIVND in the germline V gene (reference sequence). The ends lost 10 bases at V and 3 bases at J; junction bases unmatched: 8. This CDR3 has 13 residues. The chain's CDR3 is CATRDRLIYEQYF. In DNA, the CDR3 is TGTGCCACTCGGGACAGGTTAATCTACGAGCAGTACTTC.

This clonotype was counted between two and nine times. CDR3 region: CSVELAVTYNEQFF. CDR3 coding DNA: TGCAGCGTTGAATTGGCTGTTACCTACAATGAGCAGTTCTTC. This sequence joins TRBV29-1 and TRBJ2-1; the D is unclear. In germline, CDR1 is SQVTM, CDR2 ANQGSEA. V lost 2 bases and J 2 bases, leaving 10 bases between the germline ends. CDR3 length: 14 amino acids.

This clonotype was observed at least ten times. The J gene is TRBJ2-5, the V gene TRBV5-1; tentative D call: TRBD2 (6 bases). There are 15 residues in the CDR3. Germline CDR1 and CDR2: SGHRS and YFSETQ. Deletions cut 4 bases from V and 0 bases from J, with 13 bases between. The CDR3 DNA reads TGCGCCAGCAGCCCCTATCGCGGGGACCAAGAGACCCAGTACTTC. This encodes CASSPYRGDQETQYF.

The chain uses TRBV3-1 and TRBJ2-1; 12 bases are a match to TRBD2. CDR3 length equals 18 residues. V was clipped by 5 bases and J by 7 bases; unmatched bases: 15. Germline CDR1 and CDR2: LGHDT and YNNKEL (reference sequence). DNA of the CDR3: TGTGCCAGCAGCAGGTTCCCAGGTCTAGCGGGGGGGGGAAATGAGCAGTTCTTC. Translation: CASSRFPGLAGGGNEQFF.

This chain connects TRBV10-2 to TRBJ2-5, with TRBD1 as a possible D gene (5 bases). This CDR3 spans 14 amino acids. Trimming took off 6 bases at V and 1 base at J, with 12 bases between the two ends. Germline assignment: CDR1 WSHSY and CDR2 SAAADI. Written as DNA, the CDR3 is TGCGCCAGCAGGATAGGACACCTCCAAGAGACCCAGTACTTC. It yields the protein CASRIGHLQETQYF.

In its sample, this clonotype was seen a few times. The chain uses TRBV12-3 or TRBV12-4 and TRBJ2-3; 7 nucleotides match TRBD2. Losses at the gene ends were 8 bases for V and 3 bases for J; bases not matched to a gene: 2. The CDR3 is 12 amino acids. CDR3 sequence reads: CASALATDTQYF. CDR3 DNA sequence: TGTGCCAGCGCACTAGCGACAGATACGCAGTATTTT.

The chain is built from TRBV28 and TRBJ2-1, with D possibly being TRBD2 (5 bases). Germline-derived CDR1 and CDR2 are MDHEN and SYDVKM. The V and J ends lost 6 bases and 12 bases respectively, with 21 bases between them. The CDR3 covers 14 residues. The CDR3 DNA is TGTGCCAGCAGCACACCCCGGGGATTTTTGAGGCAGTTCTTC. Residues: CASSTPRGFLRQFF.

The genes are TRBV5-1 and TRBJ2-7; TRBD1 matches 8 bases. The CDR3 covers 13 residues. From germline, CDR1 is SGHRS and CDR2 YFSETQ. Trimming took 8 bases from V and 1 from J; bases not matched to a gene: 5. The CDR3 loop is CASTRTGSYEQYF. Here the CDR3 DNA reads TGCGCCAGTACAAGGACAGGGTCCTACGAGCAGTACTTC.

This clonotype was recorded a few times. The CDR3 DNA sequence: TGTGCCAGCAGGAAGACTTCGGACAGCTCCTACGAGCAGTACTTC. The encoded protein is CASRKTSDSSYEQYF. This rearrangement joins TRBV2 to TRBJ2-7; tentatively, D is TRBD1 (6 bases). Germline CDR1 SNHLY, CDR2 FYNNEI. The CDR3 length is 15 residues. V was shortened by 6 bases and J by 0 bases, with 15 bases between the two germline ends.

This chain links TRBV18 with TRBJ2-5; D gene uncertain. The length of the CDR3 is 12 residues. CDR1 KGHSH and CDR2 LQKENI come from the germline V gene. Trimming left V 3 bases short and J 2 bases short, with 4 bases between. Written as DNA, the CDR3 is TGTGCCAGCTCACCGAAACAAGAGACCCAGTACTTC. Translating it yields CASSPKQETQYF. The full variable domain, in which reference TRBV18 and TRBJ2-5 provide the parts outside the CDR3, is NAGVMQNPRHLVRRRGQEARLRCSPMKGHSHVYWYRQLPEEGLKFMVYLQKENIIDESGMPKERFSAEFPKEGPSILRIQQVVRGDSAAYFCASSPKQETQYFGPGTRLLVL.

The chain is built from TRBV5-1 and TRBJ2-3; D perhaps matches TRBD1 (6 bases). Germline CDR1 is SGHRS and CDR2 is YFSETQ. Trimming cost V 1 base and J 4 bases, with 10 bases left between them. The CDR3 extends over 14 amino acids. The CDR3 nucleotides read TGCGCCAGCAGCTTGCAGCGGACAGCAGATACGCAGTATTTT. Translating gives CASSLQRTADTQYF.

V usage is TRBV6-1 and J usage is TRBJ2-7; D might be TRBD2 (5 bases). V lost 6 bases and J lost 1, with 10 bases in between. The CDR3 runs 13 residues. Germline CDR1 MNHNS, CDR2 SASEGT. The CDR3 loop reads CASSHPGSYEQYF. As DNA, the CDR3 is TGTGCCAGCAGCCATCCGGGATCCTACGAGCAGTACTTC.

The chain recombines TRBV29-1 with TRBJ2-5; D is ambiguous. Germline V lookup: CDR1 SQVTM, CDR2 ANQGSEA. CDR3 length equals 12 residues. Trimming stripped 5 bases from V and 4 bases from J, with 11 bases between. The CDR3 loop is CSVQFLGETQYF. The CDR3, as DNA: TGCAGCGTTCAATTCCTTGGAGAGACCCAGTACTTC.

This clonotype was picked up a small number of times. V gene TRBV24-1 combines with J gene TRBJ2-2; 12 bases align to TRBD1. Germline V CDR1 and CDR2: KGHDR, SFDVKD. V was clipped by 5 bases and J by 4 bases; unmatched bases: 13. The CDR3 extends over 19 amino acids. The CDR3 loop is CATSAPQGTGGESTGELFF. CDR3 coding DNA: TGTGCCACCAGTGCCCCCCAGGGGACAGGGGGCGAGAGCACCGGGGAGCTGTTTTTT.

The sample holds a few counts of this clonotype. The CDR3 DNA follows: TGTGCCAGCACCTTGGGGCGGGGTCCTAGCACAGATACGCAGTATTTT. Translating gives CASTLGRGPSTDTQYF. V usage is TRBV12-3 or TRBV12-4 and J usage is TRBJ2-3, with D perhaps matching TRBD2 (6 bases). The length of the CDR3 is 16 residues. With 7 bases removed from V and 0 bases from J, the gap between germline ends came to 17 bases.

The J gene is TRBJ2-5, the V gene TRBV29-1, with 8 bases matching TRBD2. The CDR3 has 14 amino acids. Per germline, CDR1 SQVTM and CDR2 ANQGSEA. The V and J ends lost 7 bases and 1 base, in that order; junction bases with no gene match: 8. DNA for the CDR3: TGCAGCGCCCATAGGGCGGGGGGCCAAGAGACCCAGTACTTC. Its translation is CSAHRAGGQETQYF.

This clonotype was counted between two and nine times. V is TRBV20-1 and J is TRBJ2-1; D unresolved. The CDR3 consists of 14 residues. Trimming shortened V by 5 bases and J by 6 bases, and 17 bases separated the two germline ends. In germline, CDR1 is DFQATT, CDR2 SNEGSKA (reference sequence). The CDR3 DNA follows: TGCAGTGCTCAACGACCTACGAGGTCCAATGAGCAGTTCTTC. Its protein is CSAQRPTRSNEQFF.

This clonotype was seen a few times. This chain connects TRBV11-1 to TRBJ2-2; D is possibly TRBD2 (6 bases). The germline gives CDR1 SGHAT, CDR2 FQDESV (reference sequence). The length of the CDR3 is 16 residues. Trimming removed 5 bases at V and 1 base at J, with 14 bases between. Here the CDR3 reads CASSPGLTKNTGELFF. As DNA, the CDR3 is TGTGCCAGCAGCCCGGGACTTACGAAGAACACCGGGGAGCTGTTTTTT. The full variable domain, in which reference TRBV11-1 and TRBJ2-2 provide the parts outside the CDR3, is EAEVAQSPRYKITEKSQAVAFWCDPISGHATLYWYRQILGQGPELLVQFQDESVVDDSQLPKDRFSAERLKGVDSTLKIQPAELGDSAMYLCASSPGLTKNTGELFFGEGSRLTVL.

This chain uses TRBV20-1 with TRBJ2-4; D possibly matches TRBD1 or TRBD2 (5 bases each). Germline V CDR1 and CDR2: DFQATT, SNEGSKA (reference sequence). With 3 bases removed from V and 2 bases from J, the gap between germline ends came to 8 bases. The CDR3 contains 13 residues. The CDR3 bases are TGCAGTGCTAGCCAGGGACCCAAAAACATTCAGTACTTC. It translates to CSASQGPKNIQYF.

CDR3 nucleotides: TGCGCCAGCAGCTTAGGGCAGCGCTACAATGAGCAGTTCTTC. Translation: CASSLGQRYNEQFF. This chain uses TRBV5-1 with TRBJ2-1; D not resolved. V lost 2 bases and J lost 3, with 9 bases in between. Germline V gene data show CDR1 as SGHRS and CDR2 as YFSETQ. CDR3 size: 14 residues.

This clonotype was recorded a few times. The V gene is TRBV4-1, the J gene TRBJ2-5; D unresolved. The germline CDR1 and CDR2 sequences are MGHRA and YSYEKL. The CDR3 is made up of 15 amino acids. V was cut by 2 bases and J by 3 bases, with 13 bases left in between. The CDR3 reads CASSQSVRAEETQYF. CDR3 nucleotides: TGCGCCAGCAGCCAATCTGTTCGGGCTGAAGAGACCCAGTACTTC.